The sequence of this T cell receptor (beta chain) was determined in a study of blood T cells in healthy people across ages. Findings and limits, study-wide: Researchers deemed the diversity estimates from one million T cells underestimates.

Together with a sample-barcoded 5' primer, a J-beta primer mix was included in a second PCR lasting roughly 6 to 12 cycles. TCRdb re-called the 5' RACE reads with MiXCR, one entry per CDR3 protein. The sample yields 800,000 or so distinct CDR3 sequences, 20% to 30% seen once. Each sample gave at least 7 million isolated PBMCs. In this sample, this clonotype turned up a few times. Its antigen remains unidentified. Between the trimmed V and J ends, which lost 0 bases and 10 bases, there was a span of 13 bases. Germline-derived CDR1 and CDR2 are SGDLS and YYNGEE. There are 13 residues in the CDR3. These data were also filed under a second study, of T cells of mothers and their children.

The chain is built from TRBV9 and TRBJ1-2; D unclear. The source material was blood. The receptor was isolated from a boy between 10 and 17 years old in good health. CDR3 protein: CASSVDSGGHYTF. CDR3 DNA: TGTGCCAGCAGCGTAGATTCGGGCGGGCACTACACCTTC.